Each of the 22 T cell receptor beta chains below was sequenced from the same sample in a study of glioma-infiltrating T cells after dendritic cell vaccination. Repertoires were generated with immunoSEQ multiplex PCR, while TCRdb's copy carries only in-frame clones and drops some. Counted here are about 92,000 clones, just over 85% occurring once; the ten biggest clones make up around a sixth. Sequenced here: blood, sampled before dendritic cell vaccination. The receptors were sampled from a human donor with glioblastoma.

This clone was seen once. This chain joins TRBV7-8 and TRBJ1-5, with 7 bases aligning to TRBD1. Germline V gene sequence: CDR1 SGHVS, CDR2 FQNEAQ. This CDR3 region has 15 residues. V was pared by 1 base and J by 3 bases, with 3 bases of the junction left unmatched. The CDR3 spells CASSLGDSYNQPQHF. DNA of the CDR3: TGTGCCAGCAGCTTAGGGGACAGTTACAATCAGCCCCAGCATTTT. The entire variable domain, with the rest obtained from reference TRBV7-8 and TRBJ1-5, is as follows: GAGVSQSPRYKVAKRGQDVALRCDPISGHVSLFWYQQALGQGPEFLTYFQNEAQLDKSGLPSDRFFAERPEGSVSTLKIQRTQQEDSAVYLCASSLGDSYNQPQHFGDGTRLSIL.

The chain links TRBV2 to TRBJ1-3; D not resolved. V lost 2 bases and J 4 bases, leaving 12 bases between the germline ends. The CDR3 spans 15 residues. In germline, CDR1 is SNHLY, CDR2 FYNNEI. The CDR3 loop reads CASSEWLVAGNTIYF. The CDR3 region has the DNA TGTGCCAGCAGTGAATGGTTGGTGGCCGGAAACACCATATATTTT.

V gene TRBV30 combines with J gene TRBJ2-3; D gene unclear. The CDR3 totals 11 residues. Trimming removed 1 base from V and 7 bases from J, with 6 bases in between. Germline CDR1 is GTSNPN and CDR2 is SVGIG (reference sequence). The CDR3 coding sequence is TGTGCCTGGAGTGCCCCTAATACGCAGTATTTT. It yields the protein CAWSAPNTQYF.

There are a few counts of this clone. The chain employs TRBV7-9 and TRBJ1-1; 11 positions match TRBD1. The J segment lost 4 bases and the V segment lost 1 base, leaving 8 bases of the junction unmatched. Germline V gene lookup returns CDR1 SEHNR and CDR2 FQNEAQ (reference sequence). The CDR3 is 17 residues long. This chain's CDR3 is CASSLGDRGWMGTEAFF. CDR3 nucleotide sequence: TGTGCCAGCAGCTTAGGGGACAGGGGGTGGATGGGCACTGAAGCTTTCTTT.

The CDR3 is CASSWEGNTEAFF. DNA for the CDR3: TGTGCCAGCAGTTGGGAGGGGAACACTGAAGCTTTCTTT. J is TRBJ1-1 and V is TRBV6-5, with D hard to call. This CDR3 has 13 amino acids. Trimming took 4 bases from V and 1 from J, leaving 7 bases between them. Germline V gene sequence: CDR1 MNHEY, CDR2 SVGAGI.

This clone was counted a few times. This chain uses TRBV28 with TRBJ1-3; TRBD1 is a possible D gene (6 bases). Germline lookup yields CDR1 MDHEN and CDR2 SYDVKM. The CDR3 runs to 15 residues. V was cut by 5 bases and J by 0 bases, with 11 bases left in between. As DNA, the CDR3 is TGTGCCAGCAGTGGACAGTTCCTCTCTGGAAACACCATATATTTT. This gives the protein CASSGQFLSGNTIYF. Full variable domain (outside the CDR3, taken from reference TRBV28 and TRBJ1-3): DVKVTQSSRYLVKRTGEKVFLECVQDMDHENMFWYRQDPGLGLRLIYFSYDVKMKEKGDIPEGYSVSREKKERFSLILESASTNQTSMYLCASSGQFLSGNTIYFGEGSWLTVV.

This clone occurred once. The chain couples TRBV30 to TRBJ2-5; 12 positions agree with TRBD2. The J call may not be correct, given that the DNA end is closer to TRBJ2-7. Germline CDR1 reads GTSNPN; CDR2 reads SVGIG (reference sequence). The CDR3 runs 16 residues. Written as DNA, the CDR3 is TGTGCCTGGAGTGGAGAGACTAGCGGGAGACGGTACGAGCAGTACTTC. This codes for CAWSGETSGRRYEQYF.

V and J are TRBV9 and TRBJ2-2; D possibly corresponds to TRBD1 (6 bases). The CDR3 consists of 19 residues. The germline V gene encodes CDR1 SGDLS and CDR2 YYNGEE. Trimming removed 1 base at V and 4 bases at J, with 23 bases between. The CDR3, as DNA: TGTGCCAGCAGCGTACGGGACACTCTAAGAACTATGGGCACCGGGGAGCTGTTTTTT. Residues: CASSVRDTLRTMGTGELFF.

V is TRBV5-1 and J is TRBJ2-7, with D perhaps TRBD2 (5 bases). V was trimmed by 1 base and J by 2 bases, leaving 10 bases between them. In germline, CDR1 is SGHRS, CDR2 YFSETQ. The length of the CDR3 is 14 residues. The CDR3 coding sequence is TGCGCCAGCAGCTTGACCGGGGAGACCTACGAGCAGTACTTC. Translating gives CASSLTGETYEQYF.

The chain employs TRBV6-8 and TRBJ2-2; D unresolved. Trimming stripped 9 bases from V and 4 bases from J, with 6 bases between. The CDR3 covers 11 residues. Germline CDR1 and CDR2: MNHGY and SAAAGT. The CDR3 here is CARRSTGELFF. Here the CDR3 DNA reads TGTGCCAGGCGTTCCACCGGGGAGCTGTTTTTT.

This chain links TRBV9 with TRBJ2-7, with unresolved D. CDR3 length: 14 residues. Trimming cost V 0 bases and J 4 bases, with 11 bases left between them. Per germline, CDR1 SGDLS and CDR2 YYNGEE. For the CDR3, the DNA is TGTGCCAGCAGCGTAGGCGACAAATTATACGAGCAGTACTTC. Translated: CASSVGDKLYEQYF.

V is TRBV13 and J is TRBJ1-1, with D possibly being TRBD1 (5 bases). The CDR3 has 14 amino acids. Per germline, CDR1 PRHDT and CDR2 FYEKMQ (reference sequence). V lost 4 bases and J lost 5, with 14 bases in between. The DNA for the CDR3 is TGTGCCAGCAGCTCGGGACGGGGGTGGACTGAAGCTTTCTTT. Translation: CASSSGRGWTEAFF.

This chain links TRBV19 with TRBJ1-6, with 8 bases aligning to TRBD1. The germline V gene has CDR1 LNHDA and CDR2 SQIVND (reference sequence). Trimming at V came to 4 bases and at J to 10 bases, leaving 9 bases not matched to a gene. This CDR3 region has 15 residues. CDR3 loop: CASSNPWQGASPLHF. The CDR3 nucleotides read TGTGCCAGTAGTAACCCTTGGCAGGGGGCATCACCCCTCCACTTT.

The chain employs TRBV10-3 and TRBJ1-5; a weak D match, TRBD1 (6 bases). The germline CDR1 and CDR2 sequences are ENHRY and SYGVKD. V was clipped by 7 bases and J by 6 bases, with 13 bases between them. This CDR3 has 13 amino acids. Written as DNA, the CDR3 is TGTGCCATCACAGGGGCCATGGGTCAGCCCCAGCATTTT. This sequence encodes CAITGAMGQPQHF.

This rearrangement joins TRBV19 to TRBJ2-5; the match to TRBD1 covers 9 bases. The ends lost 4 bases at V and 2 bases at J; junction bases unmatched: 2. This CDR3 comprises 14 residues. Germline V CDR1 and CDR2: LNHDA, SQIVND (reference sequence). CDR3 coding DNA: TGTGCCAGTAGTACGGACAGGGGACAAGAGACCCAGTACTTC. Amino acids: CASSTDRGQETQYF. Full variable domain (missing parts from reference TRBV19 and TRBJ2-5): DGGITQSPKYLFRKEGQNVTLSCEQNLNHDAMYWYRQDPGQGLRLIYYSQIVNDFQKGDIAEGYSVSREKKESFPLTVTSAQKNPTAFYLCASSTDRGQETQYFGPGTRLLVL.

The V gene is TRBV4-2, the J gene TRBJ1-1, with 10 nucleotides matching TRBD1. The germline CDR1 and CDR2 sequences are LGHNA and YNFKEQ. V shed 5 bases, J shed 5 bases, and the junction held 14 bases outside the gene matches. There are 17 residues in the CDR3. The CDR3 loop is CASSSRQGAIGRTEAFF. The CDR3 DNA reads TGTGCCAGCAGCAGCCGACAGGGGGCGATTGGACGGACTGAAGCTTTCTTT.

The rearrangement uses TRBV9 and TRBJ2-3; tentatively, D is TRBD1 (7 bases). CDR3 length equals 15 residues. Trimming removed 0 bases at V and 5 bases at J, with 13 bases between. Per the germline V gene, CDR1 is SGDLS and CDR2 is YYNGEE. DNA for the CDR3: TGTGCCAGCAGCGTAGGGAGGGGGCAAGTAGATACGCAGTATTTT. Translated: CASSVGRGQVDTQYF.

V is TRBV28 and J is TRBJ2-3, with TRBD1 identical over 8 bases. V lost 2 bases to trimming and J lost 5 bases; unmatched junction nucleotides: 6. Looked up from germline, CDR1 is MDHEN and CDR2 is SYDVKM. The CDR3 runs to 15 residues. In DNA, the CDR3 is TGTGCCAGCAGTTTACTACAGGGGGAGGAAGATACGCAGTATTTT. It encodes CASSLLQGEEDTQYF.

The chain employs TRBV6-5 and TRBJ2-1; the D is unclear. Per the germline V gene, CDR1 is MNHEY and CDR2 is SVGAGI. V was pared by 7 bases and J by 3 bases, with 13 bases between. The CDR3 loop spans 14 amino acids. As DNA, the CDR3 is TGTGCCAGCAACGAAAGAGAGAACTACAATGAGCAGTTCTTC. Its translation: CASNERENYNEQFF.

The chain links TRBV19 to TRBJ2-2; a possible D gene is TRBD1 (5 bases). Per germline, CDR1 LNHDA and CDR2 SQIVND (reference sequence). Deletions cut 5 bases from V and 2 bases from J, with 12 bases between. CDR3 length: 15 residues. The CDR3 DNA reads as TGTGCCAGTAGTGGGCGGACACCCAACACCGGGGAGCTGTTTTTT. This sequence encodes CASSGRTPNTGELFF.

The genes are TRBV28 and TRBJ1-2; D is unclear. Germline-derived CDR1 and CDR2 are MDHEN and SYDVKM. V dropped 7 bases and J dropped 2 bases, with 23 bases sitting between them. This CDR3 region has 17 residues. The CDR3 protein is CASTPGPRVVRNYGYTF. The CDR3 nucleotides read TGTGCCAGCACACCCGGACCGAGGGTAGTGCGAAACTATGGCTACACCTTC.

The sample holds a few counts of this clone. The V call is TRBV6-5, the J call TRBJ1-5, with 8 bases aligning to TRBD1. This CDR3 is built from 15 residues. V shed 7 bases, J shed 2 bases, and the junction held 7 bases outside the gene matches. Germline CDR1 and CDR2: MNHEY and SVGAGI. DNA of the CDR3: TGTGCCAGCAATCAGGGGGCGGAGGGCAATCAGCCCCAGCATTTT. This codes for CASNQGAEGNQPQHF.